There are many counts of the clone carrying this TCR beta chain. What it binds is unknown. This CDR3 has 16 residues. Germline CDR1 SGHVS, CDR2 FNYEAQ. V was clipped by 2 bases and J by 1 base, with 14 bases between them. The data are from a study of T cell repertoires in cytomegalovirus infection. For the study at large: It was recently identified HLA-C-restricted and well-studied HLA-B-restricted CMV epitopes that the study used. In public TCR beta signatures, there were indications of both CMV infection and matching HLA type. Study conclusions and caveats: Clonotype analysis showed dominance of the ex vivo response by HLA-C-restricted CMV-specific TCR beta clonotypes. Summed frequency of shared TCR beta families picked out CMV carriers who also had the relevant HLA.

In TCRdb, the reads were re-called with MiXCR into one record per CDR3 protein. Among roughly 920,000 distinct CDR3 sequences, about a third were seen once, and the ten largest hold 11% to 15%. The sample was cultured CD8+ T cells from PBMCs, taken from culture after CMV antigen stimulation. The clonotype was recovered from a human donor in good health (CMV status not recorded). Some clones in this sample may be carry-over from other donors' samples. The J gene is TRBJ1-1, the V gene TRBV7-6, with D tentatively TRBD1 (5 bases). The CDR3 DNA sequence: TGTGCCAGCAGCTTACGGGGGGGGACCCCGAACACTGAAGCTTTCTTT. Its protein product is CASSLRGGTPNTEAFF.